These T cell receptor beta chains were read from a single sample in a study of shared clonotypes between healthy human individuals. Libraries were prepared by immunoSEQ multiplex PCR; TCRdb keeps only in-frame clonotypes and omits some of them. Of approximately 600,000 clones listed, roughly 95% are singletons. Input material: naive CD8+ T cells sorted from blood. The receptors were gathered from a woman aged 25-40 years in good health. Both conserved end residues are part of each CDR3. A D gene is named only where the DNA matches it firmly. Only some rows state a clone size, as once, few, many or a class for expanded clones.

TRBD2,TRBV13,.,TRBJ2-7,TGTGCCAGCAGCTTAGGGCTAGCGGGGAAATACGAGCAGTACTTC,CASSLGLAGKYEQYF
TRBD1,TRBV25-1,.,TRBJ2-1,TGTGCCAGCAGTGAAGGGACAGAGGGTTTTTTGGATGAGCAGTTCTTC,CASSEGTEGFLDEQFF
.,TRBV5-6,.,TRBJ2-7,TGTGCCAGCAGCTTTGGCTCGGGGTGGGAGCAGTACTTC,CASSFGSGWEQYF
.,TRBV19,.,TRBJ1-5,TGTGCCAGTAGTTCCCGTAGCGACATAAGCAATCAGCCCCAGCATTTT,CASSSRSDISNQPQHF
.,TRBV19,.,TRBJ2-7,TGTGCCAGTAGTATGGGGGGCTTGTACGAGCAGTACTTC,CASSMGGLYEQYF
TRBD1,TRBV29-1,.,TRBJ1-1,TGCAGCGTTGGAGGGGACAGGATATTGAACACTGAAGCTTTCTTT,CSVGGDRILNTEAFF
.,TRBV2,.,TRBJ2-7,TGTGCCAGCAGTGTCCCCTACGAGCAGTACTTC,CASSVPYEQYF
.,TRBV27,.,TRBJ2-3,TGTGCCAGCAGTTCTGTAGGGCCAGATACGCAGTATTTT,CASSSVGPDTQYF
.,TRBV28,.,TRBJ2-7,TGTGCCAGCAGTTTAGATGGCTCCTACGAGCAGTACTTC,CASSLDGSYEQYF
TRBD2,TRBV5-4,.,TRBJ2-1,TGTGCCAGCAACAACCTAGCGGGAGTTGATGAGCAGTTCTTC,CASNNLAGVDEQFF
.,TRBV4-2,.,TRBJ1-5,TGTGCCAGCAGCCAGGAACTACTTAGCAATCAGCCCCAGCATTTT,CASSQELLSNQPQHF
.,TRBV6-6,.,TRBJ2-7,TGTGCCAGCAGTTACTGGGGAAAGCGGTCTGAGCAGTACTTC,CASSYWGKRSEQYF
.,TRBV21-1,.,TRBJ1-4,TGTGCCAAGACAGGACAGCCTAATGAAAAACTGTTTTTT,CAKTGQPNEKLFF
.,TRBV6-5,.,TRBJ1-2,TGTGCCAGCAGTTACCTAAGGAACTATGGCTACACCTTC,CASSYLRNYGYTF
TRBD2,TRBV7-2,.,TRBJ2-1,TGTGCCAGCAGCTTACGGCGGGAGGGCCCGAATGAGCAGTTCTTC,CASSLRREGPNEQFF
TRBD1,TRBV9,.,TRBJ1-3,TGTGCCAGCAGCTCTAGTGGGGGGACAGGCGGAAACACCATATATTTT,CASSSSGGTGGNTIYF
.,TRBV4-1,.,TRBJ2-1,TGCGCCAGCAGCCAAGGGTCCAGCCGCAGCTCCTACAATGAGCAGTTCTTC,CASSQGSSRSSYNEQFF
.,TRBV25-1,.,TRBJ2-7,TGTGCCAGCAGTGCGACAGTGGAATTGTACTTC,CASSATVELYF
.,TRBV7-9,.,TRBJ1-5,TGTGCCAGCAGCTTAGAAGGGAATAATCAGCCCCAGCATTTT,CASSLEGNNQPQHF
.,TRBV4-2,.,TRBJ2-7,TGTGCCAGCAGCCAAATAACAGGGAAGGGAGTCGAGCAGTACTTC,CASSQITGKGVEQYF
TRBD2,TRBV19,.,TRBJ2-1,TGTGCCAGTAGTCCAGAGCGGGAGGGCCGTCGGAATGAGCAGTTCTTC,CASSPEREGRRNEQFF
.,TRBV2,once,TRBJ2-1,TGTGCCAGACCGAATCTAGCCCGAGGTGAGCAGTTCTTC,CARPNLARGEQFF